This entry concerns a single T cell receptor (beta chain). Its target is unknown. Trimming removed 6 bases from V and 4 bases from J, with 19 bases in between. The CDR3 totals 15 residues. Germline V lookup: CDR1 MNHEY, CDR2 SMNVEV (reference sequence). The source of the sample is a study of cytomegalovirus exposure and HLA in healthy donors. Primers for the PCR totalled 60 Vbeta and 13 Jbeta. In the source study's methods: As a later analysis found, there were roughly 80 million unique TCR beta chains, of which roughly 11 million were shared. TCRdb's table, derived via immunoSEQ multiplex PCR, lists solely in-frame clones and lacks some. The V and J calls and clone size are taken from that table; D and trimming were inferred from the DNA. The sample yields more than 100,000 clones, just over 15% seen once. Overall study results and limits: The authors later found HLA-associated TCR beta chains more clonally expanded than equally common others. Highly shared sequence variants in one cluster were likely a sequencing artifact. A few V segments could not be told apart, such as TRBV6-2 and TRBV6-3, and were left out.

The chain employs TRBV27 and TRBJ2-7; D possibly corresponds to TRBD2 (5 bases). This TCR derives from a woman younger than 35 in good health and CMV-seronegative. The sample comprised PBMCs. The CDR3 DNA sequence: TGTGCCAGCAGCCCTAAGTGGCGGGCGGTTTACGAGCAGTACTTC. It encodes CASSPKWRAVYEQYF.